These 31 T cell receptor beta chains originate from one sample sequenced in a study. TCRdb redid the calling of the 5' RACE reads with MiXCR, one entry per CDR3 protein. The sample has 45,000 to 60,000 distinct CDR3 sequences; over 20% are singletons. The specimen sequenced was tumor-infiltrating naive CD4+ T cells sorted from the breast tumor. Regarding subset: naive CD4+ T cells, CD4+CD45RA+CD25-. The receptors originated from a female donor with breast cancer.

In regard to this clonotype: No conserved phenylalanine or tryptophan ends this CDR3, so it is likely a read error. V usage is TRBV20-1 and J usage is TRBJ1-1; D unresolved. This CDR3 has 13 residues. Trimming took 3 bases from V and 2 from J, leaving 10 bases between them. Germline V gene lookup returns CDR1 DFQATT and CDR2 SNEGSKA (reference sequence). As DNA, the CDR3 is TGCAGTGCTAGGGATCAGCGAAACACTGAAGCTTTCTCT. Translation: CSARDQRNTEAFS.

The chain has TRBV25-1 and TRBJ1-2; possibly TRBD1 for D (5 bases). Trimming took off 3 bases at V and 4 bases at J, with 6 bases between the two ends. CDR3 size: 12 residues. Germline V gene data show CDR1 as MGHDK and CDR2 as SYGVNS. The CDR3 nucleotides are TGTGCCAGCAGTGAGGGGCCCTATGGCTACACCTTC. Amino acid sequence: CASSEGPYGYTF.

This clonotype was found many times. The chain carries TRBV15 and TRBJ2-5; a possible D gene is TRBD2 (6 bases). This CDR3 contains 15 residues. V lost 0 bases, J lost 5 bases, and 13 bases lay in between. Germline assignment: CDR1 LNHNV and CDR2 YYDKDF (reference sequence). The CDR3 spells CATSRDGGDGETQYF. As DNA, the CDR3 is TGTGCCACCAGCAGAGACGGGGGAGACGGGGAGACCCAGTACTTC.

The chain uses TRBV20-1 and TRBJ2-1, with 7 positions matching TRBD2. CDR1 and CDR2 (germline): DFQATT, SNEGSKA (reference sequence). The CDR3 length is 17 residues. Trimming removed 6 bases from V and 7 bases from J; junction bases left unmatched: 21. CDR3 sequence (DNA): TGCAGTGCGCCTATGGGGACTACAGTGCGTCGTGGAAATGAGCAGTTCTTC. Translation: CSAPMGTTVRRGNEQFF.

The CDR3 loop is CASRLADHTDTQYF. The DNA for the CDR3 is TGCGCCAGCAGATTAGCGGACCACACAGATACGCAGTATTTT. The chain couples TRBV5-1 to TRBJ2-3, with D perhaps TRBD2 (6 bases). The CDR3 runs to 14 residues. Between the trimmed V and J ends, which lost 5 bases and 2 bases, there was a span of 12 bases. Per germline, CDR1 SGHRS and CDR2 YFSETQ. Together with reference TRBV5-1 and TRBJ2-3, the CDR3 gives the full variable domain: KAGVTQTPRYLIKTRGQQVTLSCSPISGHRSVSWYQQTPGQGLQFLFEYFSETQRNKGNFPGRFSGRQFSNSRSEMNVSTLELGDSALYLCASRLADHTDTQYFGPGTRLTVL.

Notes on this clonotype: The CDR3 does not close with the conserved phenylalanine or tryptophan, likely indicating a read error. This chain joins TRBV6-5 and TRBJ1-2, with TRBD1 matching 7 bases. Germline V gene data show CDR1 as MNHEY and CDR2 as SVGAGI. This CDR3 is built from 14 residues. Trimming took 2 bases from V and 6 from J; bases not matched to a gene: 6. The CDR3, as DNA: TGTGCCAGCAGTTACACAGGGGAGGTCAATGGCTACACCCTC. Protein: CASSYTGEVNGYTL.

The chain joins TRBV7-2 to TRBJ1-1; D is uncertain. There are 15 residues in the CDR3. Germline V gives CDR1 SGHTA, CDR2 FQGNSA. V was shortened by 0 bases and J by 4 bases, with 12 bases between the two germline ends. CDR3 in amino acids: CASSLAGQDSTEAFF. The CDR3 DNA sequence: TGTGCCAGCAGCTTAGCCGGGCAGGATAGCACTGAAGCTTTCTTT.

The V gene is TRBV2, the J gene TRBJ2-1; D possibly corresponds to TRBD2 (5 bases). The CDR3 totals 16 residues. Trimming took off 6 bases at V and 0 bases at J, with 15 bases between the two ends. Germline-derived CDR1 and CDR2 are SNHLY and FYNNEI. Written as DNA, the CDR3 is TGTGCCAGCAGGAGAGGGAACCCCAGCTCCTACAATGAGCAGTTCTTC. Its protein is CASRRGNPSSYNEQFF.

This clonotype was seen a few times. The CDR3 here is CASIKTGSDDTQYF. The CDR3 DNA follows: TGTGCCAGCATTAAGACAGGGTCGGATGATACGCAGTATTTT. The chain combines TRBV6-5 with TRBJ2-3, with 7 bases that match TRBD1. This CDR3 spans 14 amino acids. The junction had 10 bases not matched to a gene; V was cut back by 7 bases and J by 6 bases. The V gene's germline CDR1 is MNHEY and CDR2 SVGAGI.

This clonotype was observed a few times. The V call is TRBV20-1, the J call TRBJ2-3, with 8 bases aligning to TRBD2. The germline gives CDR1 DFQATT, CDR2 SNEGSKA (reference sequence). V trimming: 6 bases; J trimming: 7 bases; junction bases outside the gene matches: 12. The CDR3 loop spans 14 amino acids. The CDR3 here is CSATKRELFYTQYF. As DNA, the CDR3 is TGCAGTGCAACCAAGCGGGAGCTGTTCTATACGCAGTATTTT.

There are many counts of this clonotype. This chain links TRBV6-1 with TRBJ1-1; no definite D call. Trimming took off 6 bases at V and 1 base at J, with 9 bases between the two ends. Germline V gene sequence: CDR1 MNHNS, CDR2 SASEGT. This CDR3 has 13 amino acids. The CDR3 coding sequence is TGTGCCAGCAGCGTTACAGCGAACACTGAAGCTTTCTTT. It translates to CASSVTANTEAFF.

This clonotype came up many times. V is TRBV29-1 and J is TRBJ2-3; 9 bases line up with TRBD2. The J segment lost 7 bases and the V segment lost 5 bases, leaving 13 bases of the junction unmatched. The CDR3 is made up of 15 amino acids. CDR1 is SQVTM and CDR2 is ANQGSEA in the germline V gene. The CDR3 here is CSVLREGRGANTQYF. The CDR3 region has the DNA TGCAGCGTTCTGCGGGAGGGTAGGGGCGCGAATACGCAGTATTTT.

The V and J genes are TRBV24-1 and TRBJ1-5, with D perhaps TRBD1 (5 bases). The CDR3 has 13 amino acids. Germline CDR1 is KGHDR and CDR2 is SFDVKD. V was pared by 4 bases and J by 7 bases, with 10 bases between. CDR3 bases: TGTGCCACCAGTGACAACCGGGACCAGCCCCAGCATTTT. It yields the protein CATSDNRDQPQHF.

V usage is TRBV5-1 and J usage is TRBJ2-5; the D is unclear. This CDR3 is built from 12 residues. The V gene lost 4 bases and the J gene lost 1 base, with 5 bases spanning the gap. CDR1 is SGHRS and CDR2 is YFSETQ in the germline V gene. The CDR3, as DNA: TGCGCCAGCAGCCAGAGCCAAGAGACCCAGTACTTC. Protein: CASSQSQETQYF.

This sequence joins TRBV18 and TRBJ1-2; no reliable D call. Germline V gives CDR1 KGHSH, CDR2 LQKENI. The V end was cut by 2 bases, the J end by 4 bases, with 14 bases between. This CDR3 has 15 amino acids. The CDR3 is CASSPVASRLYGYTF. The CDR3 DNA is TGTGCCAGCTCACCAGTAGCCAGCAGACTCTATGGCTACACCTTC.

This clonotype has ten or more counts. J is TRBJ1-6 and V is TRBV7-9; 7 bases match TRBD1. The ends lost 3 bases at V and 7 bases at J; junction bases unmatched: 3. Germline CDR1 reads SEHNR; CDR2 reads FQNEAQ (reference sequence). The CDR3 loop spans 14 amino acids. The CDR3 loop is CASSFGTENSPLHF. The CDR3 DNA follows: TGTGCCAGCAGCTTCGGGACAGAGAATTCACCCCTCCACTTT. The whole variable domain, filled in from reference TRBV7-9 and TRBJ1-6, reads DTGVSQNPRHKITKRGQNVTFRCDPISEHNRLYWYRQTLGQGPEFLTYFQNEAQLEKSRLLSDRFSAERPKGSFSTLEIQRTEQGDSAMYLCASSFGTENSPLHFGNGTRLTVT.

The chain carries TRBV4-2 and TRBJ1-4; possibly TRBD1 for D (6 bases). The CDR3 is made up of 17 amino acids. The germline V gene encodes CDR1 LGHNA and CDR2 YNFKEQ. V was pared by 0 bases and J by 8 bases, with 19 bases between. This CDR3 reads CASSQEGIGRGGEKLFF. The DNA of the CDR3 is TGTGCCAGCAGCCAAGAGGGAATAGGCAGGGGCGGCGAAAAACTGTTTTTT.

This clonotype has ten or more counts. V usage is TRBV20-1 and J usage is TRBJ2-3; maybe TRBD2 (5 bases). Germline CDR1 reads DFQATT; CDR2 reads SNEGSKA (reference sequence). There are 14 residues in the CDR3. The germline V and J ends were trimmed by 8 bases and 2 bases, with 17 bases remaining between them. CDR3 coding DNA: TGCAGTTTCCCCGGGCTAGCCAACACAGATACGCAGTATTTT. It is translated as CSFPGLANTDTQYF.

This clonotype was recorded at least ten times. This chain connects TRBV29-1 to TRBJ2-7, with D tentatively TRBD2 (5 bases). Trimming removed 4 bases from V and 5 bases from J, with 9 bases in between. Germline CDR1 and CDR2: SQVTM and ANQGSEA. CDR3 length: 11 amino acids. The CDR3 DNA reads as TGCAGCGTTGCTGAGGGCCACGAGCAGTACTTC. This translates into CSVAEGHEQYF.

The V and J genes are TRBV5-5 and TRBJ2-3; D is ambiguous. There are 15 residues in the CDR3. Germline assignment: CDR1 SGHKS and CDR2 YYEKEE (reference sequence). The ends were cut back, 4 bases at V and 0 bases at J, with 12 bases in the middle. The CDR3 bases are TGTGCCAGCAGCCGAGACGGTTCTAGCACAGATACGCAGTATTTT. Translating it yields CASSRDGSSTDTQYF.

This clonotype showed up just a few times. The chain employs TRBV4-1 and TRBJ1-2; a possible D gene is TRBD1 (6 bases). Trimming cost V 1 base and J 5 bases, with 11 bases left between them. The CDR3 extends over 14 amino acids. Germline values: CDR1 MGHRA, CDR2 YSYEKL. CDR3 in amino acids: CASSQGLGGYGYTF. The CDR3 nucleotides read TGCGCCAGCAGCCAAGGCTTAGGGGGTTATGGCTACACCTTC.

The rearrangement joins TRBV4-1 to TRBJ1-3; no clear D. Germline-derived CDR1 and CDR2 are MGHRA and YSYEKL. Trimming took off 0 bases at V and 8 bases at J, with 8 bases between the two ends. This CDR3 has 13 residues. CDR3 bases: TGCGCCAGCAGCCAAGAAGTTGGGTACACCATATATTTT. This sequence encodes CASSQEVGYTIYF.

V gene TRBV5-1 combines with J gene TRBJ1-1; D is unclear. Trimming took off 2 bases at V and 4 bases at J, with 9 bases between the two ends. CDR1 and CDR2 from the germline V gene are SGHRS and YFSETQ. The CDR3 loop spans 13 amino acids. CDR3: CASSFDKGTEAFF. CDR3 in DNA: TGCGCCAGCAGCTTTGACAAAGGCACTGAAGCTTTCTTT.

This clonotype was counted only a few times. DNA for the CDR3: TGTGCCAGCAGTACACCTAGCGGGAGGTCTTCCTACTACAATGAGCAGTTCTTC. Protein sequence: CASSTPSGRSSYYNEQFF. This chain joins TRBV6-2 or TRBV6-3 and TRBJ2-1; TRBD2 aligns across 11 bases. The CDR3 spans 18 residues. Unmatched junction bases numbered 12, after V lost 5 bases and J lost 3 bases. CDR1 and CDR2 (germline): MNHEY, SVGEGT.

The chain joins TRBV5-1 to TRBJ2-1; no definite D call. Trimming took 5 bases from V and 11 from J, leaving 14 bases between them. Germline CDR1 reads SGHRS; CDR2 reads YFSETQ. The CDR3 is 12 residues long. The CDR3 sequence is CASRQHADKQFF. The CDR3 coding sequence is TGCGCCAGCAGACAACATGCGGATAAGCAGTTCTTC. Supplemented by reference TRBV5-1 and TRBJ2-1, the full variable domain reads KAGVTQTPRYLIKTRGQQVTLSCSPISGHRSVSWYQQTPGQGLQFLFEYFSETQRNKGNFPGRFSGRQFSNSRSEMNVSTLELGDSALYLCASRQHADKQFFGPGTRLTVL.

The CDR3 spells CASSLSDSPLHF. In DNA, the CDR3 is TGTGCCAGCAGTCTATCGGATTCACCCCTCCACTTT. This chain uses TRBV12-3 or TRBV12-4 with TRBJ1-6; D is ambiguous. The CDR3 runs to 12 residues. V lost 5 bases and J 8 bases, leaving 7 bases between the germline ends.

The chain joins TRBV20-1 to TRBJ2-3; D uncertain. CDR3 length: 17 residues. From germline, CDR1 is DFQATT and CDR2 SNEGSKA (reference sequence). Trimming shortened V by 6 bases and J by 0 bases, and 22 bases separated the two germline ends. CDR3: CSANPIPGTISTDTQYF. CDR3 coding DNA: TGCAGTGCCAACCCGATTCCAGGCACTATCAGCACAGATACGCAGTATTTT.

The rearrangement uses TRBV20-1 and TRBJ2-5; 7 bases are a match to TRBD1. The CDR3 is 16 amino acids. Trimming cost V 5 bases and J 5 bases; bases outside gene matches: 17. Germline CDR1 reads DFQATT; CDR2 reads SNEGSKA (reference sequence). CDR3 in amino acids: CSALSPRQGTGETQYF. CDR3 DNA sequence: TGCAGTGCTCTGTCTCCGAGACAGGGAACGGGGGAGACCCAGTACTTC.

This clonotype was found a few times. This chain connects TRBV5-6 to TRBJ2-3; 8 bases line up with TRBD1. V lost 0 bases to trimming and J lost 1 base; unmatched junction nucleotides: 1. CDR1 is SGHDT and CDR2 is YYEEEE in the germline V gene. This CDR3 comprises 15 residues. CDR3 sequence (DNA): TGTGCCAGCAGCTTGGGGGGACAGGGCACAGATACGCAGTATTTT. Encoded protein: CASSLGGQGTDTQYF.

The gene calls are TRBV6-1 and TRBJ2-5; maybe TRBD1 (5 bases). CDR1 MNHNS and CDR2 SASEGT come from the germline V gene. V was clipped by 6 bases and J by 5 bases, with 13 bases between them. This CDR3 region has 13 residues. The CDR3 coding sequence is TGTGCCAGCAGCTGGGCAGGGTGGGAGACCCAGTACTTC. This codes for CASSWAGWETQYF.

This clonotype was detected a few times. The chain carries TRBV5-6 and TRBJ2-7, with 8 bases lining up with TRBD2. V lost 4 bases to trimming and J lost 11 bases; unmatched junction nucleotides: 11. Per germline, CDR1 SGHDT and CDR2 YYEEEE. The CDR3 runs 13 residues. The CDR3 region is CASSREGRGLEYF. The DNA of the CDR3 is TGTGCCAGCAGCCGGGAGGGGAGAGGATTAGAGTACTTC. The entire variable domain, with the rest obtained from reference TRBV5-6 and TRBJ2-7, is as follows: DAGVTQSPTHLIKTRGQQVTLRCSPKSGHDTVSWYQQALGQGPQFIFQYYEEEERQRGNFPDRFSGHQFPNYSSELNVNALLLGDSALYLCASSREGRGLEYFGPGTRLTVT.